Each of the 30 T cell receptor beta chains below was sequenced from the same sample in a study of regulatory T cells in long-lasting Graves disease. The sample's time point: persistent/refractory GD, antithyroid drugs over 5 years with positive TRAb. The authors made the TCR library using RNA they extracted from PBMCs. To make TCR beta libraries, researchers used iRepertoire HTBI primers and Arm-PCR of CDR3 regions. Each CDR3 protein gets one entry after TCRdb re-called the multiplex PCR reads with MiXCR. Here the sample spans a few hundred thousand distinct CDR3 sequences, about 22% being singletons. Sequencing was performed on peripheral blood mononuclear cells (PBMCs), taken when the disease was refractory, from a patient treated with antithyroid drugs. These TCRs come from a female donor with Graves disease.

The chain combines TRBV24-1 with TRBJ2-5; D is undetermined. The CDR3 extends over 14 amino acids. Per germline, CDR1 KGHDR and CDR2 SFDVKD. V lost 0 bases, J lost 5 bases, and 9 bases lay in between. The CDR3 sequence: CATSDLQVGETQYF. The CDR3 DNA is TGTGCCACCAGTGATTTGCAAGTAGGGGAGACCCAGTACTTC.

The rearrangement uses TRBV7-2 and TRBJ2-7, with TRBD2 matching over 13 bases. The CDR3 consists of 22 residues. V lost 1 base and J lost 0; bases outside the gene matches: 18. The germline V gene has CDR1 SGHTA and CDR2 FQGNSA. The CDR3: CASSLVPPRRLAGGITSYEQYF. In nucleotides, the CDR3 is TGTGCCAGCAGCTTAGTACCCCCCCGGCGACTAGCGGGGGGCATCACCTCCTACGAGCAGTACTTC. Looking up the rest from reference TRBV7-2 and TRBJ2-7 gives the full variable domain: GAGVSQSPSNKVTEKGKDVELRCDPISGHTALYWYRQSLGQGLEFLIYFQGNSAPDKSGLPSDRFSAERTGGSVSTLTIQRTQQEDSAVYLCASSLVPPRRLAGGITSYEQYFGPGTRLTVT.

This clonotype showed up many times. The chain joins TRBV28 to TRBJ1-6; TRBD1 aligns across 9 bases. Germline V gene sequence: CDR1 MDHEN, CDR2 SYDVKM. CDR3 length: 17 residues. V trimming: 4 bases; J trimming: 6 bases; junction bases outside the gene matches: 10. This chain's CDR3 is CASSSIQLQGANSPLHF. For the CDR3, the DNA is TGTGCCAGCAGTTCGATCCAATTACAGGGGGCTAATTCACCCCTCCACTTT.

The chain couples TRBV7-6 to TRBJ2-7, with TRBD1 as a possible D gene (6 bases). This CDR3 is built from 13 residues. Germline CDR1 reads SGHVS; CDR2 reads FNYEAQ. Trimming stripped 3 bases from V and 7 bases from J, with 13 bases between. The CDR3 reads CASSFSGAGEQYF. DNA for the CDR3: TGTGCCAGCAGCTTCTCAGGGGCTGGAGAGCAGTACTTC.

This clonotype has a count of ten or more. CDR3 in amino acids: CASRSSGVITVRELFF. In DNA, the CDR3 is TGTGCCAGCAGATCTAGCGGAGTCATTACGGTCCGGGAGCTGTTTTTT. The V gene is TRBV2, the J gene TRBJ2-2, with 7 bases identical to TRBD2. CDR1 and CDR2 from the germline V gene are SNHLY and FYNNEI. This CDR3 spans 16 amino acids. The trim removed 6 bases at V and 9 bases at J, leaving 16 bases unmatched.

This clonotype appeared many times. The CDR3 sequence is CASSLGVGTVEQYF. DNA for the CDR3: TGTGCCAGCAGTTTGGGGGTGGGGACGGTCGAGCAGTACTTC. V is TRBV27 and J is TRBJ2-7; D may match TRBD1 or TRBD2 (5 bases each). Per germline, CDR1 MNHEY and CDR2 SMNVEV (reference sequence). The CDR3 covers 14 residues. Trimming took 3 bases from V and 6 from J, leaving 15 bases between them.

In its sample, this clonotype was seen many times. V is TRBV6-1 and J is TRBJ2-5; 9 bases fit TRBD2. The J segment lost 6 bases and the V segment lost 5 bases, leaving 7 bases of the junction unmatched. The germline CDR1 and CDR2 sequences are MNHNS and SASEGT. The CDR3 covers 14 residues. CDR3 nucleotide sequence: TGTGCCAGCAGTCCCATTAGCGGGGGACAGACCCAGTACTTC. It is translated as CASSPISGGQTQYF.

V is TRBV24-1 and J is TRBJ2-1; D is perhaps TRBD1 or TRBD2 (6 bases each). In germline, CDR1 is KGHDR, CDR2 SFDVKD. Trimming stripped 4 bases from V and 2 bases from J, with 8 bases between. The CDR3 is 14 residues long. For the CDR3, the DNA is TGTGCCACCAGTGAAGGGGGGACCTACAATGAGCAGTTCTTC. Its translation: CATSEGGTYNEQFF.

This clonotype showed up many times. CDR3 sequence: CASSRPQPYQETQYF. The CDR3 nucleotides are TGTGCCAGCAGCCGACCACAACCGTACCAAGAGACCCAGTACTTC. The rearrangement uses TRBV28 and TRBJ2-5; no clear D gene. The CDR3 runs to 15 residues. The V gene lost 6 bases and the J gene lost 0 bases, with 14 bases spanning the gap. The germline V gene has CDR1 MDHEN and CDR2 SYDVKM.

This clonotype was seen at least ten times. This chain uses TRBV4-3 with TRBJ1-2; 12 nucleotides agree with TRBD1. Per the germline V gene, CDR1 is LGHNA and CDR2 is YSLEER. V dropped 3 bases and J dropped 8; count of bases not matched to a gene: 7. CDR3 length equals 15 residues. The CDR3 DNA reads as TGCGCCAGCAGCCAGCCTGGGGGGACAGGGGGCGGCTACACCTTC. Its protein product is CASSQPGGTGGGYTF.

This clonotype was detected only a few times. The CDR3 sequence is CASSLSGASSGNTIYF. For the CDR3, the DNA is TGCGCCAGCAGCTTGAGTGGAGCGTCCTCTGGAAACACCATATATTTT. The chain recombines TRBV5-1 with TRBJ1-3, with D unclear. The V end lost 1 base, the J end lost 0 bases, and 11 bases lay between the germline ends. The CDR3 extends over 16 amino acids. CDR1 SGHRS and CDR2 YFSETQ come from the germline V gene.

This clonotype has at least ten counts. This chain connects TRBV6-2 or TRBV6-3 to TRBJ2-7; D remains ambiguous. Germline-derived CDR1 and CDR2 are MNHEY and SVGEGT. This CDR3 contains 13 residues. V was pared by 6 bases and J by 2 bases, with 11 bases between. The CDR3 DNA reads TGTGCCAGCAGGCCCATACAGCCCTACGAGCAGTACTTC. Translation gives CASRPIQPYEQYF.

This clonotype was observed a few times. DNA of the CDR3: TGTGCCAGCAGCCCCGGACAGGGGGGGAATAGTCGGTACTTC. As protein: CASSPGQGGNSRYF. V usage is TRBV3-1 and J usage is TRBJ2-4, with TRBD1 matching over 10 bases. The CDR3 has 14 residues. CDR1 and CDR2 (germline): LGHDT, YNNKEL (reference sequence). The junction had 12 bases not matched to a gene; V was cut back by 4 bases and J by 15 bases. Full variable domain (missing parts from reference TRBV3-1 and TRBJ2-4): DTAVSQTPKYLVTQMGNDKSIKCEQNLGHDTMYWYKQDSKKFLKIMFSYNNKELIINETVPNRFSPKSPDKAHLNLHINSLELGDSAVYFCASSPGQGGNSRYFGAGTRLSVL.

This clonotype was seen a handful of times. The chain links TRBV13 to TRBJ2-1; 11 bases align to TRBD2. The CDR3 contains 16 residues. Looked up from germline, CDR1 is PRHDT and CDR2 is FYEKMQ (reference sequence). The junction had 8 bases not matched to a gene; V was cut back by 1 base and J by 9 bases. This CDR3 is CASSLAVAGGRREQFF. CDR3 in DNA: TGTGCCAGCAGCTTAGCGGTAGCGGGGGGGCGGCGTGAGCAGTTCTTC.

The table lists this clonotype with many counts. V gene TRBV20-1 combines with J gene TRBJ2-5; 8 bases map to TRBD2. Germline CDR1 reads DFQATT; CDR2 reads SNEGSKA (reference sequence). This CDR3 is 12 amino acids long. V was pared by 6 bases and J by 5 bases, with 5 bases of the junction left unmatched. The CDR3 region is CSAASGSETQYF. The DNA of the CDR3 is TGCAGTGCCGCAAGCGGGAGTGAGACCCAGTACTTC.

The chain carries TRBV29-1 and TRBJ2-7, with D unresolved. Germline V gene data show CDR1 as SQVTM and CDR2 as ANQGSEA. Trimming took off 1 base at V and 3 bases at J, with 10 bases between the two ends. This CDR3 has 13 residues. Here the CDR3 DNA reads TGCAGCGTTGAAGCGGGTTCGGTCTACGAGCAGTACTTC. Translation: CSVEAGSVYEQYF.

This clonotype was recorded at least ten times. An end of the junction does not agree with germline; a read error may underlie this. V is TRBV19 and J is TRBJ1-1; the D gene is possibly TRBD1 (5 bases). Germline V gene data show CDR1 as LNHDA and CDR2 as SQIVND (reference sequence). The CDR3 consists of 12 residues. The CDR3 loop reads CASSPLGAEAFF. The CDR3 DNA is TGCGCCAGCAGCCCCCTGGGGGCTGAAGCTTTCTTT.

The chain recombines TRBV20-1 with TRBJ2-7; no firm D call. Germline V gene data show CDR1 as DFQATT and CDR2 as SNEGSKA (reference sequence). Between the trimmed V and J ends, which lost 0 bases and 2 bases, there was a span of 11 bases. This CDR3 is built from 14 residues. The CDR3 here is CSARDIPGPYEQYF. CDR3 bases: TGCAGTGCTAGAGATATCCCAGGCCCCTACGAGCAGTACTTC.

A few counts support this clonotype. The CDR3: CASSIEAGDQETQYF. DNA of the CDR3: TGTGCCAGTAGTATAGAGGCAGGGGACCAAGAGACCCAGTACTTC. This sequence joins TRBV19 and TRBJ2-5, with TRBD1 as a possible D gene (6 bases). V lost 0 bases and J lost 0, with 8 bases in between. The germline gives CDR1 LNHDA, CDR2 SQIVND (reference sequence). CDR3 size: 15 residues.

CDR3 in DNA: TGTGCCAGTACCCCAAGGGACAGCTATGGCTACACCTTC. Encoded protein: CASTPRDSYGYTF. The genes are TRBV19 and TRBJ1-2; 7 bases map to TRBD1. Trimming removed 7 bases from V and 4 bases from J; junction bases left unmatched: 6. CDR1 and CDR2 from the germline V gene are LNHDA and SQIVND (reference sequence). The CDR3 has 13 amino acids.

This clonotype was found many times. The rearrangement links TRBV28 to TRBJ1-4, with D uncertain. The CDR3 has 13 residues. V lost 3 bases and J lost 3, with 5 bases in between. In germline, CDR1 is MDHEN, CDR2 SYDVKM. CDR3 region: CASSLTANEKLFF. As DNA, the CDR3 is TGTGCCAGCAGTTTGACCGCTAATGAAAAACTGTTTTTT.

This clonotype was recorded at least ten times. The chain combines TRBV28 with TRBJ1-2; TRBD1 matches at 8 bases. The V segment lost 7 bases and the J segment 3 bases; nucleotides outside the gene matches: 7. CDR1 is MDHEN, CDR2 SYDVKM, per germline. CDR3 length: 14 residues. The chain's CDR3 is CASNPDRDYYGYTF. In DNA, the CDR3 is TGTGCCAGCAACCCGGACAGGGATTACTATGGCTACACCTTC.

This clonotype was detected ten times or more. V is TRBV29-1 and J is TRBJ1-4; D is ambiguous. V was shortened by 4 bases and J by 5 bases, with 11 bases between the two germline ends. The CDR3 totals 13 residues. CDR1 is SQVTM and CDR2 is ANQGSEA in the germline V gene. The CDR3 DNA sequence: TGCAGCGTTGGTGGTGTCCTAAATGAAAAACTGTTTTTT. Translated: CSVGGVLNEKLFF.

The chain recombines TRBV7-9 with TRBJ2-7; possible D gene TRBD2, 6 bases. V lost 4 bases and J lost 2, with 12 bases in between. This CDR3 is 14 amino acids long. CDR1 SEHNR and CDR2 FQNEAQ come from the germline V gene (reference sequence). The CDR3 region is CASSWDSGTYEQYF. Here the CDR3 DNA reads TGTGCCAGCAGCTGGGATAGCGGCACCTACGAGCAGTACTTC.

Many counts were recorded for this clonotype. The CDR3 is CASSIPASGNTIYF. DNA for the CDR3: TGTGCCAGCAGCATTCCAGCCTCTGGAAACACCATATATTTT. J is TRBJ1-3 and V is TRBV28, with no clear D. CDR3 length equals 14 residues. Trimming pared 6 bases from V and 0 bases from J, leaving 9 bases between. Germline V gene sequence: CDR1 MDHEN, CDR2 SYDVKM. Full variable domain (missing parts from reference TRBV28 and TRBJ1-3): DVKVTQSSRYLVKRTGEKVFLECVQDMDHENMFWYRQDPGLGLRLIYFSYDVKMKEKGDIPEGYSVSREKKERFSLILESASTNQTSMYLCASSIPASGNTIYFGEGSWLTVV.

The CDR3 loop reads CSAKNAGGPQETQYF. In DNA form, the CDR3 reads TGCAGTGCCAAGAACGCGGGAGGACCTCAAGAGACCCAGTACTTC. The chain uses TRBV20-1 and TRBJ2-5, with 8 bases fitting TRBD2. The germline V gene has CDR1 DFQATT and CDR2 SNEGSKA (reference sequence). V was pared by 6 bases and J by 2 bases, with 11 bases of the junction left unmatched. The CDR3 is 15 residues long.

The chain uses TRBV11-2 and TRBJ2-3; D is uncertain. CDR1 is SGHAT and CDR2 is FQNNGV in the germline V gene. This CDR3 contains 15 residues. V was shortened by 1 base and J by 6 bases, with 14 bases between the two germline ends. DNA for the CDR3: TGTGCCAGCAGCTTAGTTCCAGGCTCACAGGATACGCAGTATTTT. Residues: CASSLVPGSQDTQYF.

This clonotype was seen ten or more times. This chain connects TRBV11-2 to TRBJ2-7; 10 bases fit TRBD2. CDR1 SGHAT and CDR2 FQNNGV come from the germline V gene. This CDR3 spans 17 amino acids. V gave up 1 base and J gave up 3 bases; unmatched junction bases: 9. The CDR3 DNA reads TGTGCCAGCAGCTTAGGTGCACTAGCGGGGATCGACTACGAGCAGTACTTC. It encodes CASSLGALAGIDYEQYF.

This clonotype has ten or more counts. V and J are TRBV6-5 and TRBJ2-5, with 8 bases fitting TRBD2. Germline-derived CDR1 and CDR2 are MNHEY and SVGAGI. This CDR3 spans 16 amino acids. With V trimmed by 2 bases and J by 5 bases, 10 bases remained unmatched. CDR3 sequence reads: CASSYKGGRIRETQYF. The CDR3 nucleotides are TGTGCCAGCAGTTACAAGGGCGGGAGGATCCGCGAGACCCAGTACTTC.

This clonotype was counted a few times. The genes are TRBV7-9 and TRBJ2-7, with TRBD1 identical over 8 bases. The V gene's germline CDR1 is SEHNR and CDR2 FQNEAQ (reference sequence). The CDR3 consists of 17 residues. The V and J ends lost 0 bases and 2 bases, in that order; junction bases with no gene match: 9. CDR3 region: CASSLARLGRGPYEQYF. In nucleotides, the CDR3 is TGTGCCAGCAGCTTAGCCCGGTTGGGCAGGGGGCCCTACGAGCAGTACTTC.